This T cell receptor beta chain came from a study of regulatory T cells in long-lasting Graves disease. Study findings and constraints: Results may be inaccurate due to the small sample size.

This clonotype was observed many times. Its antigen is not identified. CDR3-region Arm-PCR and iRepertoire HTBI primers produced the TCR beta libraries. Per the study methods: The samples included approximately 60 TRBV and over eleven TRBJ segments. Via MiXCR, TCRdb re-called the multiplex PCR reads, giving one row per CDR3 protein. The V and J calls and clone size are TCRdb's, not the authors'. Counted here are around 230,000 distinct CDR3 sequences, approximately 16% occurring once; the ten biggest clones make up roughly a fifth. Time point described: newly diagnosed GD, antithyroid drugs for less than 3 months. RNA isolated from PBMCs was used to make the TCR library. The CDR3 loop spans 16 amino acids. The germline gives CDR1 DFQATT, CDR2 SNEGSKA (reference sequence). V lost 3 bases and J lost 2, with 14 bases in between.

This sequence joins TRBV20-1 and TRBJ1-6, with a weak D call TRBD1 (5 bases). The starting material was peripheral blood mononuclear cells (PBMCs), obtained at new diagnosis, from a patient treated with antithyroid drugs. This sequence originates from a female donor with Graves disease. CDR3 sequence (DNA): TGCAGTGCTAGCGTATCATGGGGGGCCTATAATTCACCCCTCCACTTT. Its translation: CSASVSWGAYNSPLHF.